Below are 6 T cell receptor beta chains sequenced from a single sample in a study of blood T cell repertoires in COVID-19. Here immunoSEQ multiplex PCR was the method, and the copy in TCRdb shows in-frame clones only, minus some. Altogether 320,000 or so clones are present, less than 85% being singletons, with the ten largest covering around 2%. Sequencing was done on a sample of PBMCs or T cells enriched from blood (not recorded which). Source of these receptors: a woman in her 30s who had been exposed to COVID-19.

The rearrangement joins TRBV30 to TRBJ1-4; D possibly corresponds to TRBD1 (6 bases). From germline, CDR1 is GTSNPN and CDR2 SVGIG (reference sequence). CDR3 length equals 13 residues. V lost 0 bases and J 11 bases, leaving 13 bases between the germline ends. The CDR3 DNA is TGTGCCTGGAGTGTACAGGGCCTGGTTAAACTGTTTTTT. Its translation: CAWSVQGLVKLFF.

This clone has only a few counts. The J gene is TRBJ2-7, the V gene TRBV2; 8 bases fit TRBD1. The CDR3 spans 12 residues. Germline assignment: CDR1 SNHLY and CDR2 FYNNEI. V shed 11 bases and J 5 bases; nucleotides not matched to a gene: 8. CDR3 amino acids: CACAGQVHEQYF. The CDR3 bases are TGTGCCTGCGCGGGACAGGTGCACGAGCAGTACTTC.

The V call is TRBV5-4, the J call TRBJ2-3; possibly TRBD1 for D (6 bases). The CDR3 consists of 17 residues. V was cut by 4 bases and J by 1 base, with 19 bases left in between. Germline loops: CDR1 SGHNT, CDR2 YYREEE (reference sequence). This chain's CDR3 is CASSETGSRGGTDTQYF. The CDR3 region has the DNA TGTGCCAGCAGCGAGACGGGGTCCAGGGGCGGCACAGATACGCAGTATTTT.

This clone was counted between two and nine times. The chain couples TRBV25-1 to TRBJ2-7; 9 nucleotides align to TRBD1. Germline CDR1 MGHDK, CDR2 SYGVNS. This CDR3 region has 15 residues. V was clipped by 1 base and J by 4 bases; unmatched bases: 5. The CDR3 DNA reads TGTGCCAGCAGTGAATTCCACAGGGGGCTGTACGAGCAGTACTTC. Residues: CASSEFHRGLYEQYF.

The chain carries TRBV6-5 and TRBJ1-5, with TRBD1 matching 7 bases. This CDR3 is 15 amino acids long. Germline lookup yields CDR1 MNHEY and CDR2 SVGAGI. The J segment lost 0 bases and the V segment lost 2 bases, leaving 1 base of the junction unmatched. The CDR3 coding sequence is TGTGCCAGCAGTTACGCAGGGGGTAGCAATCAGCCCCAGCATTTT. Translated, it gives CASSYAGGSNQPQHF.

This chain connects TRBV7-8 to TRBJ2-1; TRBD2 matches at 9 bases. The CDR3 totals 19 residues. CDR1 and CDR2 from the germline V gene are SGHVS and FQNEAQ. The trim removed 1 base at V and 3 bases at J, leaving 13 bases unmatched. The DNA for the CDR3 is TGTGCCAGCAGCTTAGATCAGGGGGGAGCGGGAGGAAGCTACAATGAGCAGTTCTTC. It yields the protein CASSLDQGGAGGSYNEQFF.